Shown below are 27 T cell receptor beta chains from a single sample sequenced in a study of blood T cell repertoires in COVID-19. TCRdb's copy holds only in-frame clones and misses some; the assay was immunoSEQ multiplex PCR. The sample lists 200,000 to 250,000 clones; about four fifths were seen once. Sequenced: PBMCs or T cells enriched from blood (not recorded which). The origin of the receptors is a woman aged 55-70 years who had recovered from COVID-19.

This clone has only one observation. This sequence joins TRBV4-3 and TRBJ1-3; D call uncertain. Between the trimmed V and J ends, which lost 0 bases and 0 bases, there was a span of 6 bases. Germline-derived CDR1 and CDR2 are LGHNA and YSLEER. The CDR3 runs to 15 residues. The CDR3 here is CASSQDLSSGNTIYF. In DNA, the CDR3 is TGCGCCAGCAGCCAAGACCTCAGCTCTGGAAACACCATATATTTT.

The rearrangement links TRBV11-2 to TRBJ2-1, with D perhaps TRBD2 (5 bases). This CDR3 has 11 amino acids. The V and J ends lost 0 bases and 13 bases respectively, with 7 bases between them. CDR1 and CDR2 from the germline V gene are SGHAT and FQNNGV. Here the CDR3 reads CASSLDEGQFF. In nucleotides, the CDR3 is TGTGCCAGCAGCTTAGATGAGGGTCAGTTCTTC.

This chain links TRBV4-2 with TRBJ2-2; 7 nucleotides align to TRBD1. Germline trimming cut 0 bases from V and 7 bases from J; bases unmatched to any gene: 14. This CDR3 region has 18 residues. CDR1 and CDR2 (germline): LGHNA, YNFKEQ. CDR3 DNA: TGTGCCAGCAGCCAAGAGGCCGCCAGGGGGTCTCTGGACGGGGAGCTGTTTTTT. Translating it yields CASSQEAARGSLDGELFF.

CDR3 in DNA: TGTGCCAGCAGCTTGGTGGCGGGGGGGCTTCCCAACACCGGGGAGCTGTTTTTT. This codes for CASSLVAGGLPNTGELFF. The V call is TRBV13, the J call TRBJ2-2, with TRBD2 matching over 9 bases. CDR1 and CDR2 (germline): PRHDT, FYEKMQ (reference sequence). The CDR3 sequence is 18 residues long. The V and J ends lost 3 bases and 2 bases, in that order; junction bases with no gene match: 10.

The chain joins TRBV6-5 to TRBJ2-7; 8 positions match TRBD2. Germline V gene data show CDR1 as MNHEY and CDR2 as SVGAGI. Trimming took 5 bases from V and 3 from J; bases not matched to a gene: 9. The CDR3 is 15 residues long. This chain's CDR3 is CASSRPGAGDYEQYF. CDR3 DNA: TGTGCCAGCAGTCGCCCGGGAGCGGGAGACTACGAGCAGTACTTC.

The chain joins TRBV14 to TRBJ1-2; 9 positions agree with TRBD1. Unmatched junction bases numbered 5, after V lost 5 bases and J lost 1 base. CDR1 and CDR2 (germline): SGHDN, FVKESK. The CDR3 consists of 15 residues. The CDR3 DNA reads as TGTGCCAGCAGCAAGGGGACAGGGTATAACTATGGCTACACCTTC. It translates to CASSKGTGYNYGYTF.

This clone was counted a single time. The chain uses TRBV7-2 and TRBJ1-5; D may be TRBD1 (6 bases). The CDR3 spans 17 residues. The germline V gene encodes CDR1 SGHTA and CDR2 FQGNSA. V was clipped by 1 base and J by 0 bases, with 13 bases between them. The CDR3 nucleotides read TGTGCCAGCAGCTTAGGGTACAGGGCGGATAGCAATCAGCCCCAGCATTTT. Translating it yields CASSLGYRADSNQPQHF.

On this clone itself: Within the sample, other DNA sequences also encode this same CDR3. The chain couples TRBV19 to TRBJ1-1, with D possibly matching TRBD1 (6 bases). The CDR3 is 13 residues long. CDR1 is LNHDA and CDR2 is SQIVND in the germline V gene (reference sequence). The V and J ends lost 5 bases and 5 bases respectively, with 12 bases between them. The CDR3 loop is CASSQGRGTEAFF. The CDR3 coding sequence is TGTGCCAGTAGTCAGGGGAGAGGAACTGAAGCTTTCTTT.

The V gene is TRBV4-3, the J gene TRBJ2-6, with 7 positions matching TRBD1. Germline V lookup: CDR1 LGHNA, CDR2 YSLEER. The CDR3 totals 16 residues. Germline trimming cut 5 bases from V and 0 bases from J; bases unmatched to any gene: 4. CDR3 nucleotide sequence: TGCGCCAGCAGCGAGGGGGCCTACTCTGGGGCCAACGTCCTGACTTTC. Translated, it gives CASSEGAYSGANVLTF.

The chain uses TRBV5-8 and TRBJ2-2, with no clear D. Trimming left V 3 bases short and J 9 bases short, with 15 bases between. CDR1 is SGHTS, CDR2 YDEGEE, per germline. CDR3 length: 14 amino acids. In nucleotides, the CDR3 is TGTGCCAGCAGCTCCTCCTTGGGCGCAAGGGAGCTGTTTTTT. Protein product: CASSSSLGARELFF.

The chain recombines TRBV7-2 with TRBJ1-1; 8 bases match TRBD1. The CDR3 extends over 14 amino acids. V was clipped by 6 bases and J by 7 bases; unmatched bases: 10. CDR1 SGHTA and CDR2 FQGNSA come from the germline V gene. The DNA for the CDR3 is TGTGCCAGCAGTTTGAGGACAGGGACAGTTGAAGCTTTCTTT. Residues: CASSLRTGTVEAFF.

The V gene is TRBV4-3, the J gene TRBJ1-5; no reliable D call. CDR1 is LGHNA and CDR2 is YSLEER in the germline V gene. CDR3 length: 15 amino acids. V gave up 1 base and J gave up 1 base, with 8 bases separating them. CDR3 DNA sequence: TGCGCCAGCAGCCAAGGGCCGAACAGCAATCAGCCCCAGCATTTT. Amino acids: CASSQGPNSNQPQHF.

The count of this clone is one. The sample has other DNA sequences that encode this CDR3 too. The chain uses TRBV12-3 or TRBV12-4 and TRBJ1-1; possibly TRBD1 for D (6 bases). The V end lost 7 bases, the J end lost 1 base, and 10 bases lay between the germline ends. The CDR3 has 13 amino acids. The chain's CDR3 is CASTLDRNTEAFF. CDR3 sequence (DNA): TGTGCCAGCACCTTGGACAGGAACACTGAAGCTTTCTTT.

This sequence joins TRBV28 and TRBJ1-3, with D unresolved. CDR3 length equals 14 residues. Germline CDR1 MDHEN, CDR2 SYDVKM. The germline V and J ends were trimmed by 8 bases and 1 base, with 12 bases remaining between them. CDR3 amino acids: CASGSAQSGNTIYF. For the CDR3, the DNA is TGTGCCAGCGGCTCCGCCCAATCTGGAAACACCATATATTTT.

CDR3 nucleotide sequence: TGCAGCGTTTCATCCAAAACTAATGAAAAACTGTTTTTT. As protein: CSVSSKTNEKLFF. The chain joins TRBV29-1 to TRBJ1-4, with no clear D. V was pared by 5 bases and J by 1 base, with 8 bases between. The germline V gene has CDR1 SQVTM and CDR2 ANQGSEA. The CDR3 is 13 residues long.

The chain has TRBV5-5 and TRBJ2-3, with TRBD2 matching over 9 bases. Germline V gives CDR1 SGHKS, CDR2 YYEKEE (reference sequence). The ends lost 1 base at V and 3 bases at J; junction bases unmatched: 12. The length of the CDR3 is 18 residues. The CDR3 coding sequence is TGTGCCAGCAGCTTGTGGGCGGGTCCGAGCGGGGGGACAGATACGCAGTATTTT. Translation gives CASSLWAGPSGGTDTQYF.

This clone appeared a single time. The chain recombines TRBV11-2 with TRBJ1-1; the D gene is possibly TRBD1 (5 bases). CDR1 is SGHAT, CDR2 FQNNGV, per germline. This CDR3 has 13 amino acids. Trimming shortened V by 6 bases and J by 2 bases, and 10 bases separated the two germline ends. The CDR3 nucleotides are TGTGCCAGCAGTTATGACAGCAACACTGAAGCTTTCTTT. Protein product: CASSYDSNTEAFF.

The chain couples TRBV6-6 to TRBJ2-7, with D possibly being TRBD2 (7 bases). The CDR3 length is 16 residues. V lost 0 bases and J 4 bases, leaving 16 bases between the germline ends. From germline, CDR1 is MNHNY and CDR2 SVGAGI (reference sequence). In DNA form, the CDR3 reads TGTGCCAGCAGTTACTCTTCGGGGGGCAGAAGGTACGAGCAGTACTTC. Protein sequence: CASSYSSGGRRYEQYF.

CDR3 bases: TGTGCCAGCTCACGCCTCCCTGGCACAGGGCCCTACTCTGGAAACACCATATATTTT. The encoded protein is CASSRLPGTGPYSGNTIYF. This rearrangement joins TRBV18 to TRBJ1-3; the D gene is possibly TRBD1 (6 bases). Trimming left V 4 bases short and J 0 bases short, with 22 bases between. Germline V gene sequence: CDR1 KGHSH, CDR2 LQKENI. The CDR3 length is 19 residues.

This chain links TRBV18 with TRBJ2-3; 8 bases are a match to TRBD1. The V gene's germline CDR1 is KGHSH and CDR2 LQKENI. Trimming removed 2 bases from V and 4 bases from J; junction bases left unmatched: 5. The CDR3 is 15 residues long. CDR3 loop: CASSPSRGRSDTQYF. In nucleotides, the CDR3 is TGTGCCAGCTCACCAAGCAGGGGGCGCTCAGATACGCAGTATTTT. Drawing the rest from reference TRBV18 and TRBJ2-3, the complete variable domain is NAGVMQNPRHLVRRRGQEARLRCSPMKGHSHVYWYRQLPEEGLKFMVYLQKENIIDESGMPKERFSAEFPKEGPSILRIQQVVRGDSAAYFCASSPSRGRSDTQYFGPGTRLTVL.

The J gene is TRBJ1-6, the V gene TRBV5-5, with no clear D. Germline-derived CDR1 and CDR2 are SGHKS and YYEKEE (reference sequence). V lost 1 base to trimming and J lost 5 bases, with 10 bases between them. This CDR3 contains 15 residues. The CDR3 DNA sequence: TGTGCCAGCAGCTTGTTTACAGTTAATAATTCACCCCTCCACTTT. Protein sequence: CASSLFTVNNSPLHF.

Concerning this clone itself: Different DNA sequences within this sample yield the same CDR3. The CDR3 DNA reads as TGCAGTGCCAGTACCGGGGACTATGGCTACACCTTC. It translates to CSASTGDYGYTF. The chain joins TRBV20-1 to TRBJ1-2; D remains ambiguous. The germline V gene has CDR1 DFQATT and CDR2 SNEGSKA (reference sequence). CDR3 size: 12 residues. With 6 bases removed from V and 3 bases from J, the gap between germline ends came to 11 bases.

The chain uses TRBV18 and TRBJ1-3; D gene unclear. The CDR3 runs to 16 residues. The germline V and J ends were trimmed by 1 base and 4 bases, with 14 bases remaining between them. The germline V gene has CDR1 KGHSH and CDR2 LQKENI. The CDR3 nucleotides read TGTGCCAGCTCACCACGTCCTCCGGAGTCCGGAAACACCATATATTTT. Its translation: CASSPRPPESGNTIYF.

This chain joins TRBV11-3 and TRBJ2-2, with D perhaps matching TRBD1 (6 bases). Germline CDR1 and CDR2: SGHNT and YENEEA. Trimming stripped 5 bases from V and 0 bases from J, with 22 bases between. This CDR3 has 19 amino acids. CDR3 amino acids: CASSQRPQGSLTNTGELFF. The CDR3 bases are TGTGCCAGCAGCCAGAGGCCGCAGGGGTCCTTGACGAACACCGGGGAGCTGTTTTTT.

V gene TRBV6-4 combines with J gene TRBJ1-6, with TRBD1 matching 9 bases. Trimming took 5 bases from V and 7 from J; bases not matched to a gene: 6. CDR3 length: 15 residues. Germline V CDR1 and CDR2: MRHNA, SNTAGT. The CDR3 DNA is TGTGCCAGCAGTATTACCGGGACAGGGAATTCACCCCTCCACTTT. Amino acids: CASSITGTGNSPLHF.

In its sample, this clone was seen a few times. The V and J genes are TRBV19 and TRBJ1-2; possible D gene TRBD1, 5 bases. The CDR3 length is 13 residues. The germline V and J ends were trimmed by 5 bases and 5 bases, with 12 bases remaining between them. The germline V gene encodes CDR1 LNHDA and CDR2 SQIVND (reference sequence). CDR3 region: CASSPSGGYGYTF. As DNA, the CDR3 is TGTGCCAGTAGTCCCTCCGGGGGGTATGGCTACACCTTC.

V is TRBV12-5 and J is TRBJ2-3; 11 bases map to TRBD2. CDR1 is LGHNT, CDR2 FRNRAP, per germline. Losses at the gene ends were 6 bases for V and 1 base for J; bases not matched to a gene: 6. CDR3 size: 16 residues. CDR3 protein: CASGDSGRVGTDTQYF. The CDR3 coding sequence is TGTGCTAGTGGGGATAGCGGGAGGGTGGGCACAGATACGCAGTATTTT.